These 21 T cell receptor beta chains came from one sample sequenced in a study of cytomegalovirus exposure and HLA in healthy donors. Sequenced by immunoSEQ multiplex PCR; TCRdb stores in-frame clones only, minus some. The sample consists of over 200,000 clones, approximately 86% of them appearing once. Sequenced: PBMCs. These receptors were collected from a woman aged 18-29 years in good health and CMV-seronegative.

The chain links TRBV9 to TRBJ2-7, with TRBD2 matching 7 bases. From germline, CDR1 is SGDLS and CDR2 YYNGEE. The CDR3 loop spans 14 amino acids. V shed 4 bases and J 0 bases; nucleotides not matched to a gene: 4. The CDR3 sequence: CASSLGTTSYEQYF. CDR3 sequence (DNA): TGTGCCAGCAGCCTTGGGACTACCTCCTACGAGCAGTACTTC.

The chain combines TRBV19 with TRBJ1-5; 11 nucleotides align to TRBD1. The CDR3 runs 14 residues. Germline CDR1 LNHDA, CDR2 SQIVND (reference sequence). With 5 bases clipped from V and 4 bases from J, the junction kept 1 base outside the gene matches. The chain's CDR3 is CASSGTGGNQPQHF. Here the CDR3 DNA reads TGTGCCAGTAGTGGGACAGGGGGAAATCAGCCCCAGCATTTT. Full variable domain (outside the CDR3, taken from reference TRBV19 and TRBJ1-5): DGGITQSPKYLFRKEGQNVTLSCEQNLNHDAMYWYRQDPGQGLRLIYYSQIVNDFQKGDIAEGYSVSREKKESFPLTVTSAQKNPTAFYLCASSGTGGNQPQHFGDGTRLSIL.

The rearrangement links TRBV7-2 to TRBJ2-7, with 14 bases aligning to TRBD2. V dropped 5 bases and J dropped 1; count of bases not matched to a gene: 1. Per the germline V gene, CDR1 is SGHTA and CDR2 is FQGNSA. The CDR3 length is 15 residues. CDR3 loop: CASSGTSGGSYEQYF. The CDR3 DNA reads TGTGCCAGCAGCGGGACTAGCGGGGGTTCCTACGAGCAGTACTTC.

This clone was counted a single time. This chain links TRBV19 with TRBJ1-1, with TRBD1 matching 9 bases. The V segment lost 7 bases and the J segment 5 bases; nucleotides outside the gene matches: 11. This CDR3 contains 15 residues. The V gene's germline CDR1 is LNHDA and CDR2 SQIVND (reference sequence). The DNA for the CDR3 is TGTGCCAGTATTCCACAGGGGGCGGGGAGTACTGAAGCTTTCTTT. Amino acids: CASIPQGAGSTEAFF.

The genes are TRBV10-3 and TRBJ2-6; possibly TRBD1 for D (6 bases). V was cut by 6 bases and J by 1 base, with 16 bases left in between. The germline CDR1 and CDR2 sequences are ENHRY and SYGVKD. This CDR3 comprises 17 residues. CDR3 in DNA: TGTGCCATCAGCGACTTTAAAACAGGGTCTGGGGCCAACGTCCTGACTTTC. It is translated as CAISDFKTGSGANVLTF.

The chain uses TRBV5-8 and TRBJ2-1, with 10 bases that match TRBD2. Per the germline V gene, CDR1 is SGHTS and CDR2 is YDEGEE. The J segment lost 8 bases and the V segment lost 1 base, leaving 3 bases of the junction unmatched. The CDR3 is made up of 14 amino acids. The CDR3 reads CASSLLAGEYEQFF. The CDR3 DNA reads TGTGCCAGCAGCTTGCTAGCGGGAGAGTATGAGCAGTTCTTC.

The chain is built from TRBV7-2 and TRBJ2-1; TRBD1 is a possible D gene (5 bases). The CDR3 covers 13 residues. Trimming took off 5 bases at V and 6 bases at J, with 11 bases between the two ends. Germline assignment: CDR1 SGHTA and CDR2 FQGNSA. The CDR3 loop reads CASSTPRGNEQFF. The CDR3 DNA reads TGTGCCAGCAGCACACCTAGGGGCAATGAGCAGTTCTTC.

CDR3 residues: CASFSGSPPYEQYF. For the CDR3, the DNA is TGCGCCAGCTTTAGCGGGAGCCCGCCCTACGAGCAGTACTTC. This rearrangement joins TRBV5-1 to TRBJ2-7; 9 bases are a match to TRBD2. Germline CDR1 and CDR2: SGHRS and YFSETQ. The CDR3 spans 14 residues. Unmatched junction bases numbered 7, after V lost 7 bases and J lost 2 bases. Variable domain in full (rest from reference TRBV5-1 and TRBJ2-7): KAGVTQTPRYLIKTRGQQVTLSCSPISGHRSVSWYQQTPGQGLQFLFEYFSETQRNKGNFPGRFSGRQFSNSRSEMNVSTLELGDSALYLCASFSGSPPYEQYFGPGTRLTVT.

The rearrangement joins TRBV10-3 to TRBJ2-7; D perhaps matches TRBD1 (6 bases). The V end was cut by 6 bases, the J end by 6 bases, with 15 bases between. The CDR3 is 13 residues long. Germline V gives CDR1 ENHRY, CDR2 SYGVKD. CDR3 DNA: TGTGCCATCAGGGCCCACAGGGTCAGCGAGCAGTACTTC. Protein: CAIRAHRVSEQYF.

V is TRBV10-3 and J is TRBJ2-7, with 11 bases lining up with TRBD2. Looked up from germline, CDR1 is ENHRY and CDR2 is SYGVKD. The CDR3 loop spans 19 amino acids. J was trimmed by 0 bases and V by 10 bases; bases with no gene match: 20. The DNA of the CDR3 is TGTGCCACCCAGCGGGGGGGACTAGCGGCAAATCGATACTCCTACGAGCAGTACTTC. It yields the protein CATQRGGLAANRYSYEQYF.

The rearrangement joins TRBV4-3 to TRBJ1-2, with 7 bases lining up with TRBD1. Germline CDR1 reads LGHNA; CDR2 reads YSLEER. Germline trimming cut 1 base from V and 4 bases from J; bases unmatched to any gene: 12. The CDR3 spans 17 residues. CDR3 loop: CASSQGTGTERGYGYTF. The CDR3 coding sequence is TGCGCCAGCAGCCAAGGTACAGGGACAGAGAGGGGCTATGGCTACACCTTC.

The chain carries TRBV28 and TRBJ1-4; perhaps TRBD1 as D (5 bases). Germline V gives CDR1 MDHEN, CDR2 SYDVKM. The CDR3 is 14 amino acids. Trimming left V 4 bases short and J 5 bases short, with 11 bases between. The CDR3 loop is CASSSGGMNEKLFF. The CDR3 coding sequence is TGTGCCAGCAGTTCGGGGGGAATGAATGAAAAACTGTTTTTT.

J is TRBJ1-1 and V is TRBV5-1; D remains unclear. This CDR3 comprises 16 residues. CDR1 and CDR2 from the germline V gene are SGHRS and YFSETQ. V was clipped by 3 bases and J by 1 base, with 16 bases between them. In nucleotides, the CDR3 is TGCGCCAGCAGCTCGGAGCCGATTGGTGGGAACACTGAAGCTTTCTTT. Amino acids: CASSSEPIGGNTEAFF. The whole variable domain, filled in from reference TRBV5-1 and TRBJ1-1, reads KAGVTQTPRYLIKTRGQQVTLSCSPISGHRSVSWYQQTPGQGLQFLFEYFSETQRNKGNFPGRFSGRQFSNSRSEMNVSTLELGDSALYLCASSSEPIGGNTEAFFGQGTRLTVV.

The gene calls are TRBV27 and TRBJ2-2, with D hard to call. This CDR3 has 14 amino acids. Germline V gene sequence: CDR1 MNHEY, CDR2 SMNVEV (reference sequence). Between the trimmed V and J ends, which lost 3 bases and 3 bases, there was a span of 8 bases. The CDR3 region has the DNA TGTGCCAGCAGTTTTTTTCAGGACACCGGGGAGCTGTTTTTT. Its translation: CASSFFQDTGELFF.

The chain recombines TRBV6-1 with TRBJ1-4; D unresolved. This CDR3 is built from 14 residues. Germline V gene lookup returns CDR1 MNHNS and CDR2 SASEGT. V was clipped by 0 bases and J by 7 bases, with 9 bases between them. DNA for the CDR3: TGTGCCAGCAGTGAAGCACGGTCTTCTGAAAAACTGTTTTTT. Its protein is CASSEARSSEKLFF.

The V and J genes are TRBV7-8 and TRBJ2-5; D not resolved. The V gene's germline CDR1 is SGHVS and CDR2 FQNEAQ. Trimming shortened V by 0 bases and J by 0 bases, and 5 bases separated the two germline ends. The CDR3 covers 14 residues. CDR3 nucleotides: TGTGCCAGCAGCTTAGCGGCAGACCAAGAGACCCAGTACTTC. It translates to CASSLAADQETQYF. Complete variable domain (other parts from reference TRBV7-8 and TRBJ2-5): GAGVSQSPRYKVAKRGQDVALRCDPISGHVSLFWYQQALGQGPEFLTYFQNEAQLDKSGLPSDRFFAERPEGSVSTLKIQRTQQEDSAVYLCASSLAADQETQYFGPGTRLLVL.

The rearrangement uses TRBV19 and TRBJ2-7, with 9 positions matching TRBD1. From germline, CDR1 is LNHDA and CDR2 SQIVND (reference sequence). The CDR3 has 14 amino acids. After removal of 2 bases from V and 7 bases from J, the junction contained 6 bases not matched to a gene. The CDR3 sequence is CASSISTGGEEQYF. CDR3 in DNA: TGTGCCAGTAGTATATCTACAGGGGGCGAGGAGCAGTACTTC.

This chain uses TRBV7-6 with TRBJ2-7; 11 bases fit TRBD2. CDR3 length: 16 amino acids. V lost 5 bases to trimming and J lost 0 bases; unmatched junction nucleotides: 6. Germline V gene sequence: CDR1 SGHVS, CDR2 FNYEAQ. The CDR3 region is CASSPGLADSSYEQYF. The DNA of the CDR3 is TGTGCCAGCAGCCCGGGACTAGCGGATAGCTCCTACGAGCAGTACTTC.

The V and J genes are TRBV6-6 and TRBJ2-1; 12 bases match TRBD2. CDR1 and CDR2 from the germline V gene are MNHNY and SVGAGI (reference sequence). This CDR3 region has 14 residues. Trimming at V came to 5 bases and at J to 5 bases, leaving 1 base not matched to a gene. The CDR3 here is CASSTSGGHNEQFF. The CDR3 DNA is TGTGCCAGCAGTACTAGCGGGGGGCACAATGAGCAGTTCTTC.

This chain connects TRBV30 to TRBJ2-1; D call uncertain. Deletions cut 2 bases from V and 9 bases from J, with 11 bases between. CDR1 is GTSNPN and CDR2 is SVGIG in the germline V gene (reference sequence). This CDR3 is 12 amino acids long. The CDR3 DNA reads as TGTGCCTGGAGTCTCCTATCGTCTGAGCAGTTCTTC. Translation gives CAWSLLSSEQFF.

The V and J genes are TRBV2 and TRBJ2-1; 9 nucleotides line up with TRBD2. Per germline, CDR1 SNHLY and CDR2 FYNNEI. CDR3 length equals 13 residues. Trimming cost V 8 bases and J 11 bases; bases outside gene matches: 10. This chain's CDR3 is CASGTSSGNQQFF. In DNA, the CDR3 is TGTGCCAGCGGAACTTCTAGCGGGAATCAGCAGTTCTTC.